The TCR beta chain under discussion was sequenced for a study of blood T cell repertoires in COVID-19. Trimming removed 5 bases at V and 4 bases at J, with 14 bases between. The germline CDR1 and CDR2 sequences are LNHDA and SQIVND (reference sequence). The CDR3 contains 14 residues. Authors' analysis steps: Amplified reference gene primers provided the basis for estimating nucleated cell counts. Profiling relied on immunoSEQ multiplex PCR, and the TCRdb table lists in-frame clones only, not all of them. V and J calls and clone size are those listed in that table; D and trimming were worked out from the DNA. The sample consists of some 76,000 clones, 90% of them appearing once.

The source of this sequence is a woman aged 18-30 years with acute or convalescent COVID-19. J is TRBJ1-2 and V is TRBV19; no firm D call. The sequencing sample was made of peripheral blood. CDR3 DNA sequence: TGTGCCAGTAGTGAGCTCCGCTCGGGCTATGGCTACACCTTC. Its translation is CASSELRSGYGYTF.